Sequencing of this TCR beta chain was carried out in a study of blood T cell repertoires in COVID-19. Whole-study context: COVID-19 samples, acute and convalescent, were from the United States, Italy and Spain. T cells, B-cell-depleted T cells, or PBMCs provided the cDNA or gDNA that served as material.

The CDR3 contains 17 residues. Trimming removed 2 bases at V and 2 bases at J, with 16 bases between. Looked up from germline, CDR1 is SGHDN and CDR2 is FVKESK. Original handling: Estimation of nucleated cell counts relied on the amplification of reference gene primers. Method: immunoSEQ multiplex PCR; TCRdb's copy keeps in-frame clones and lacks some. The DNA gave D and trimming, while V, J and clone size come from that table. Seen here are around 42,000 clones, over 80% observed once, and the top ten hold around 45%. The genes are TRBV14 and TRBJ1-5; D remains unclear. The specimen sequenced was peripheral blood. This TCR was sampled from an elderly woman with acute or convalescent COVID-19. This CDR3 is CASSQHLSRVRNQPQHF. The CDR3 DNA sequence: TGTGCCAGCAGCCAACACCTGTCGAGGGTGCGCAATCAGCCCCAGCATTTT.